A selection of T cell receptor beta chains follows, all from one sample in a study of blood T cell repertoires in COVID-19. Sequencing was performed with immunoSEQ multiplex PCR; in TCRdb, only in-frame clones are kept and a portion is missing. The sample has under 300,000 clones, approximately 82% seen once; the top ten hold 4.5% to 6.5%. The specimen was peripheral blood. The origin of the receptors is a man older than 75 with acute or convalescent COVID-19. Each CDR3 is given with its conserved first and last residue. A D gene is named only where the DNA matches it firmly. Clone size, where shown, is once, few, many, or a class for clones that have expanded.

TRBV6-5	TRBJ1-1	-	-	CASSYGTFTEAFF	TGTGCCAGCAGTTACGGGACATTCACTGAAGCTTTCTTT
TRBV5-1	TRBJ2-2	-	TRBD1	CASNPDRPNTGELFF	TGCGCCAGCAACCCGGACAGGCCGAACACCGGGGAGCTGTTTTTT
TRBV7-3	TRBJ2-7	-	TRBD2	CASSLRGRARGEQYF	TGTGCCAGCAGCTTACGCGGGAGGGCCAGAGGGGAGCAGTACTTC
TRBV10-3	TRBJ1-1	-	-	CAISESMGGTEAFF	TGTGCCATCAGTGAGTCCATGGGGGGCACTGAAGCTTTCTTT
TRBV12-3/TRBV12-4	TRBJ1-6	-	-	CASRSDMGSPLHF	TGTGCCAGCAGATCCGACATGGGTTCACCCCTCCACTTT
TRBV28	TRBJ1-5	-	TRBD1	CASREGQGRGQPQHF	TGTGCCAGCAGGGAAGGACAGGGCCGCGGTCAGCCCCAGCATTTT
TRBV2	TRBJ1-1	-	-	CASSEMRIWAEAFF	TGTGCCAGCAGTGAAATGAGGATCTGGGCTGAAGCTTTCTTT
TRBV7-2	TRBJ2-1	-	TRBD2	CASSTPGLAGGSNEQFF	TGTGCCAGCAGCACCCCGGGACTAGCGGGAGGGAGTAATGAGCAGTTCTTC
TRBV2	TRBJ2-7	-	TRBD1	CASSGQGVYEQYF	TGTGCCAGCAGTGGACAGGGCGTCTACGAGCAGTACTTC
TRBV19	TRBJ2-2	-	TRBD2	CASKVAGVSTGELFF	TGTGCCAGTAAAGTAGCGGGAGTTTCGACCGGGGAGCTGTTTTTT
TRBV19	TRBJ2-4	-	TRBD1	CASSIRWDRANIQYF	TGTGCCAGTAGTATCAGGTGGGACAGGGCAAACATTCAGTACTTC
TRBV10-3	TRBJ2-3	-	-	CAASSGVNPRTDTQYF	TGTGCCGCCTCCTCGGGGGTCAATCCCCGCACAGATACGCAGTATTTT
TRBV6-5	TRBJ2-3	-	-	CATRDTDTQYF	TGTGCCACCCGGGACACAGATACGCAGTATTTT
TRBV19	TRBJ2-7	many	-	CASSIASGDEQYF	TGTGCCAGTAGTATAGCCTCGGGAGACGAGCAGTACTTC
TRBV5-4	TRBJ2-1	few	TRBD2	CASSFPGLATNYEQFF	TGTGCCAGCAGCTTCCCGGGACTAGCGACAAACTATGAGCAGTTCTTC
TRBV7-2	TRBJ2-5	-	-	CASSLAAGPETQYF	TGTGCCAGCAGCTTAGCGGCGGGGCCAGAGACCCAGTACTTC
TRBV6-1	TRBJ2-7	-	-	CASSEWFDRAYEQYF	TGTGCCAGCAGTGAGTGGTTCGACAGAGCCTACGAGCAGTACTTC
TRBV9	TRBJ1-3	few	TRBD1	CASSPRDSFGNTIYF	TGTGCCAGCAGCCCCCGGGACAGTTTTGGAAACACCATATATTTT
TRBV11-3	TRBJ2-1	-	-	CASSLDTSSYNEQFF	TGTGCCAGCAGCTTAGACACGAGCTCCTACAATGAGCAGTTCTTC
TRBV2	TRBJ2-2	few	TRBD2	CASSDSGGANTGELFF	TGTGCCAGCAGTGACAGCGGGGGGGCGAACACCGGGGAGCTGTTTTTT
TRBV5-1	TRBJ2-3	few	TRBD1	CASSRDRGAGDTQYF	TGCGCCAGCAGCCGCGACAGGGGTGCGGGAGATACGCAGTATTTT
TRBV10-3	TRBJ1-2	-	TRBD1	CAISEAIGTGKDYGYTF	TGTGCCATCAGTGAGGCTATAGGGACAGGGAAAGACTATGGCTACACCTTC
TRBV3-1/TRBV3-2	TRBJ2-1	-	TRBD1	CASSQRAGGRNEQFF	TGTGCCAGCAGCCAAAGGGCAGGGGGTAGGAATGAGCAGTTCTTC
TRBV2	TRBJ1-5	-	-	CASRDTGSQPQHF	TGTGCCAGCAGGGACACAGGGTCTCAGCCCCAGCATTTT
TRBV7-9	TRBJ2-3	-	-	CASSPGLLQSDTQYF	TGTGCCAGCAGCCCCGGACTGCTCCAGTCAGATACGCAGTATTTT
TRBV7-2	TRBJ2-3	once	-	CASSLVAAVAVTQYF	TGTGCCAGCAGCTTAGTTGCGGCTGTGGCGGTTACGCAGTATTTT
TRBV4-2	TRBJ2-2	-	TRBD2	CASSQDSGGETGELFF	TGTGCCAGCAGCCAAGATTCGGGGGGTGAAACCGGGGAGCTGTTTTTT
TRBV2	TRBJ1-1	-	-	CASSEQGRNTEAFF	TGTGCCAGCAGTGAGCAGGGGAGGAACACTGAAGCTTTCTTT
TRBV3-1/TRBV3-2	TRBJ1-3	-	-	CASSQGGGVGNTIYF	TGTGCCAGCAGCCAAGGTGGAGGGGTGGGAAACACCATATATTTT